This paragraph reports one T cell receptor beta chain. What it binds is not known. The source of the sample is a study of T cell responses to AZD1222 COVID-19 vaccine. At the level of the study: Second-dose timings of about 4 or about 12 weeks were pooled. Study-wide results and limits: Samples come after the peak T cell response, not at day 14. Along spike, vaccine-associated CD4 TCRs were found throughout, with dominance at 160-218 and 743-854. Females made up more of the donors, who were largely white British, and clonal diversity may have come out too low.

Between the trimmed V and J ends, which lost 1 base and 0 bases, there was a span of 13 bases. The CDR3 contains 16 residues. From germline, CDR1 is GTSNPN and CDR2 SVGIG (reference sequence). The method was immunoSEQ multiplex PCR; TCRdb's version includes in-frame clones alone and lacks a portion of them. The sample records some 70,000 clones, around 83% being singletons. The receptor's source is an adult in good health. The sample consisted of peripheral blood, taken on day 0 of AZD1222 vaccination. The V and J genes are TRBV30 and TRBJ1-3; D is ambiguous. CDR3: CAWSAAPGYSGNTIYF. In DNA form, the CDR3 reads TGTGCCTGGAGTGCAGCTCCAGGCTACTCTGGAAACACCATATATTTT.